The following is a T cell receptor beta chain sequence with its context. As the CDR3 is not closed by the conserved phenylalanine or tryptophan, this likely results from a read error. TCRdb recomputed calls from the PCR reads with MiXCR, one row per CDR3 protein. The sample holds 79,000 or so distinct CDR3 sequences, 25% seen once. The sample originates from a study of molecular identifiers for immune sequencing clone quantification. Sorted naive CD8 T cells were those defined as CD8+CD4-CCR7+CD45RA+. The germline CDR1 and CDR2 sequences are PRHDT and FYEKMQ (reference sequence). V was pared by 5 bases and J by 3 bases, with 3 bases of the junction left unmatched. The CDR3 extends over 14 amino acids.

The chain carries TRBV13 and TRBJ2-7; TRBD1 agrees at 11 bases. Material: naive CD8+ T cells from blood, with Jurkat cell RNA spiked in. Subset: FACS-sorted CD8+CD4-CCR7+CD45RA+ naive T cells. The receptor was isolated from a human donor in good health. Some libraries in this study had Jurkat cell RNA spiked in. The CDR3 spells CASSPGTGGYEQYY. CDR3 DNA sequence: TGTGCCAGCAGCCCAGGGACAGGGGGCTACGAGCAGTACTAC.